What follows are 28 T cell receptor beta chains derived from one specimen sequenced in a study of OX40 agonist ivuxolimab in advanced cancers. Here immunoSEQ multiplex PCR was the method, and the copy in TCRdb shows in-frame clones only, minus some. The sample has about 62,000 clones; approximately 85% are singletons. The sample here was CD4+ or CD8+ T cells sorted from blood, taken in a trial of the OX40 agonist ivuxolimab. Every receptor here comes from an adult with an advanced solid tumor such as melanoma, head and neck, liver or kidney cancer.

CDR3: CASSFLAGSDNEQFF. The CDR3 DNA reads TGCGCCAGCAGCTTTCTGGCAGGTAGTGACAATGAGCAGTTCTTC. The V call is TRBV5-1, the J call TRBJ2-1; D is unclear. CDR1 and CDR2 (germline): SGHRS, YFSETQ. This CDR3 is 15 amino acids long. Deletions cut 2 bases from V and 5 bases from J, with 14 bases between. The whole variable domain, filled in from reference TRBV5-1 and TRBJ2-1, reads KAGVTQTPRYLIKTRGQQVTLSCSPISGHRSVSWYQQTPGQGLQFLFEYFSETQRNKGNFPGRFSGRQFSNSRSEMNVSTLELGDSALYLCASSFLAGSDNEQFFGPGTRLTVL.

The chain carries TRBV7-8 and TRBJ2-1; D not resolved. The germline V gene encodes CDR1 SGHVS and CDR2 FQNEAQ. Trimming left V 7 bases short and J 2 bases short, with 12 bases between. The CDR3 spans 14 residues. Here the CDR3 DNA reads TGTGCCAGCAAACAAACCGGGCCCTACAATGAGCAGTTCTTC. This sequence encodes CASKQTGPYNEQFF.

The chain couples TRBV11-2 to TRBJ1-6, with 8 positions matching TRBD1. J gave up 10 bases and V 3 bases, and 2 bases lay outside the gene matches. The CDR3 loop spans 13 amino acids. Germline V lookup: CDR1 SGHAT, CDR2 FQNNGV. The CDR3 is CASSFGTGSPLHF. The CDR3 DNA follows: TGTGCCAGCAGCTTTGGGACAGGCTCACCCCTCCACTTT.

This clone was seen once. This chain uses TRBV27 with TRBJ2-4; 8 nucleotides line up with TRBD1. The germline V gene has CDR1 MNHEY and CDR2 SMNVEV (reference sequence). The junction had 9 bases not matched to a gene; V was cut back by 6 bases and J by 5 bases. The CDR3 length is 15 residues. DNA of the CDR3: TGTGCCAGCAGCAGGACAGGGTCGGTCGAAAACATTCAGTACTTC. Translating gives CASSRTGSVENIQYF.

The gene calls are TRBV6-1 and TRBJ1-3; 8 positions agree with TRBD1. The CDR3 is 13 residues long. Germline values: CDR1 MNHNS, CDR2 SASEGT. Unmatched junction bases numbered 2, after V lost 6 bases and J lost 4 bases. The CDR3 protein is CASRGTGGNTIYF. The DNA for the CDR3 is TGTGCCAGCAGGGGGACAGGCGGAAACACCATATATTTT.

The CDR3 DNA is TGTGCCAGTAGTATGATCGGGACTAGCGGGGAGTGGGACACCGGGGAGCTGTTTTTT. Translated, it gives CASSMIGTSGEWDTGELFF. V is TRBV19 and J is TRBJ2-2; TRBD2 matches 13 bases. The CDR3 loop spans 19 amino acids. Germline V gives CDR1 LNHDA, CDR2 SQIVND (reference sequence). The J segment lost 3 bases and the V segment lost 3 bases, leaving 10 bases of the junction unmatched.

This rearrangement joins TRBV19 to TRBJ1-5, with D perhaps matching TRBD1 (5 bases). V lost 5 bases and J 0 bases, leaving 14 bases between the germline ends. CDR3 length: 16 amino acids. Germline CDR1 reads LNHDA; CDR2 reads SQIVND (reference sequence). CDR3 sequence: CASSWGLQDSNQPQHF. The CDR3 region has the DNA TGTGCCAGTAGTTGGGGCCTCCAGGATAGCAATCAGCCCCAGCATTTT.

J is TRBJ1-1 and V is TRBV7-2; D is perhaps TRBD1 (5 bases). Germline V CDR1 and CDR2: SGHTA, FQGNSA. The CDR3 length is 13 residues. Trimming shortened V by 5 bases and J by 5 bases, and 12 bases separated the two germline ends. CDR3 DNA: TGTGCCAGCAGCCCCCACGGGGGGACTGAAGCTTTCTTT. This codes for CASSPHGGTEAFF.

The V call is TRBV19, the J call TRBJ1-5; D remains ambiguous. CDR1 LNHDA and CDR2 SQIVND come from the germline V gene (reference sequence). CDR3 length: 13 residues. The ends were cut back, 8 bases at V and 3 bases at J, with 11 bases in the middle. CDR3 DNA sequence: TGTGCCAGTTCGGGCGAAAACAATCAGCCCCAGCATTTT. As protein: CASSGENNQPQHF.

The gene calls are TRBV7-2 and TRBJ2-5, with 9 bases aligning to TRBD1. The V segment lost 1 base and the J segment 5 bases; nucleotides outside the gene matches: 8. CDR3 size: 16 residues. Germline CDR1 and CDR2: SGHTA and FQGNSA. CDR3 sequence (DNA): TGTGCCAGCAGCTTAGGAGGGGGACAGGGCTACGAGACCCAGTACTTC. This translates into CASSLGGGQGYETQYF. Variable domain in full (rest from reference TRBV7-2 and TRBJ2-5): GAGVSQSPSNKVTEKGKDVELRCDPISGHTALYWYRQSLGQGLEFLIYFQGNSAPDKSGLPSDRFSAERTGGSVSTLTIQRTQQEDSAVYLCASSLGGGQGYETQYFGPGTRLLVL.

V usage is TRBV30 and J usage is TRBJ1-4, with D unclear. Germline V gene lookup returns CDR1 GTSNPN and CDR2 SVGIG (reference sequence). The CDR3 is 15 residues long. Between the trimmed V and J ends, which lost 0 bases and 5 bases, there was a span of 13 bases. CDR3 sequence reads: CAWSVRRVSNEKLFF. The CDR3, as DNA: TGTGCCTGGAGTGTACGTAGGGTGTCCAATGAAAAACTGTTTTTT.

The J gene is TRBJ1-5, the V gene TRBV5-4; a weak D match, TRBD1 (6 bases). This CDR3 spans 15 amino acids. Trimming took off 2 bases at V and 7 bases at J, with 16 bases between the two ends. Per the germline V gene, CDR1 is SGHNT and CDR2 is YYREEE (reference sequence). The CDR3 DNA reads TGTGCCAGCAGCTTCGGGGGCCGCGGGGGACAGCCCCAGCATTTT. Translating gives CASSFGGRGGQPQHF.

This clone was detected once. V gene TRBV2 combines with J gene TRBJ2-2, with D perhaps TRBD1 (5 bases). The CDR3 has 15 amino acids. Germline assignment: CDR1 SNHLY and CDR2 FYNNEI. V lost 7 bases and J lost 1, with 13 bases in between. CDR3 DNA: TGTGCCAGCAAATTTAGTCAGGGGAACACCGGGGAGCTGTTTTTT. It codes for CASKFSQGNTGELFF.

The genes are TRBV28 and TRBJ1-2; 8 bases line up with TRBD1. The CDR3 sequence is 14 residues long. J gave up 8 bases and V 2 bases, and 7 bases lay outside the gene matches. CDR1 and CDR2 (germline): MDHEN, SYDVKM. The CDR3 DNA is TGTGCCAGCAGTTTACAAGACAGGGGTCCCGGCTACACCTTC. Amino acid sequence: CASSLQDRGPGYTF.

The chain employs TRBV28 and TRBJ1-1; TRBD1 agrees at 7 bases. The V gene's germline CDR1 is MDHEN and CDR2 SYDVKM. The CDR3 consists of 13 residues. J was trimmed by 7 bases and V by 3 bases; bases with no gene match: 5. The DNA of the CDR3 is TGTGCCAGCAGTTTTTACAGGGGACGTGAAGCTTTCTTT. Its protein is CASSFYRGREAFF.

In nucleotides, the CDR3 is TGTGCCAGCAGTTTTGTTACAGGGAACTACGAGCAGTACTTC. This translates into CASSFVTGNYEQYF. The J gene is TRBJ2-7, the V gene TRBV28; D possibly corresponds to TRBD1 (6 bases). Germline lookup yields CDR1 MDHEN and CDR2 SYDVKM. This CDR3 is 14 amino acids long. V shed 3 bases and J shed 3 bases, with 12 bases lying between them.

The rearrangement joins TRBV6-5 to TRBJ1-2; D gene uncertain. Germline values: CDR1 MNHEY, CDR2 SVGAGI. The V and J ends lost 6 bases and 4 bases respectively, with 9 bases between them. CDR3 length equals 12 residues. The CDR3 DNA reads TGTGCCAGCAGCCTGGGAGGCTATGGCTACACCTTC. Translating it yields CASSLGGYGYTF.

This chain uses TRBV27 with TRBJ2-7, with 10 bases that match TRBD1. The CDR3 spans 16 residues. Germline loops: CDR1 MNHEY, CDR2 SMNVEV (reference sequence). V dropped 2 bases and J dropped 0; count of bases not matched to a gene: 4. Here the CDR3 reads CASSLLRTGGSYEQYF. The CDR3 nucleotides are TGTGCCAGCAGTTTACTCAGGACAGGGGGCTCCTACGAGCAGTACTTC.

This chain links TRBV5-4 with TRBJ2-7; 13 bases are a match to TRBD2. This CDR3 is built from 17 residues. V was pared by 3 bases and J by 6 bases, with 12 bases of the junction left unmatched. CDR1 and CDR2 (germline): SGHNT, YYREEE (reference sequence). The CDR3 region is CASSSPTSGRAIGEQYF. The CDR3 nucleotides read TGTGCCAGCAGCTCCCCCACTAGCGGGAGGGCTATCGGCGAGCAGTACTTC.

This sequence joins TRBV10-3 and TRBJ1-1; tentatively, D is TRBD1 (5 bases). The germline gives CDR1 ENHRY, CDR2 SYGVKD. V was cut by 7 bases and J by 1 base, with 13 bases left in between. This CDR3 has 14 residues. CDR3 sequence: CAIKAGWGNTEAFF. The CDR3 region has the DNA TGTGCCATCAAGGCAGGGTGGGGGAACACTGAAGCTTTCTTT.

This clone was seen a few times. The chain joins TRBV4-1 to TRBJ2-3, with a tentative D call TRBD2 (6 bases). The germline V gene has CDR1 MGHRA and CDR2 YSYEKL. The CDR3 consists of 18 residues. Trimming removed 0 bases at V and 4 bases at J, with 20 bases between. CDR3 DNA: TGCGCCAGCAGCCAAGATAAGGAGGGCCAAATGGGGGCAGATACGCAGTATTTT. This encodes CASSQDKEGQMGADTQYF.

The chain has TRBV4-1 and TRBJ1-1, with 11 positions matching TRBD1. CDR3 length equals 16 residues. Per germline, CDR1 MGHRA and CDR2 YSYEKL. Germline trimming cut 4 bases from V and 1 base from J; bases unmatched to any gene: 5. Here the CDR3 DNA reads TGCGCCAGCAGCCCGGACAGGGGGCCGGGGAACACTGAAGCTTTCTTT. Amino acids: CASSPDRGPGNTEAFF.

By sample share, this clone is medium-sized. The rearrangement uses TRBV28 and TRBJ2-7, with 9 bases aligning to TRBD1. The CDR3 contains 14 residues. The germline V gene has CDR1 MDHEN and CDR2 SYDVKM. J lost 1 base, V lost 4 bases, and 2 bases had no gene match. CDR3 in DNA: TGTGCCAGCAGTTCCGGGACAGGGTCCTACGAGCAGTACTTC. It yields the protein CASSSGTGSYEQYF.

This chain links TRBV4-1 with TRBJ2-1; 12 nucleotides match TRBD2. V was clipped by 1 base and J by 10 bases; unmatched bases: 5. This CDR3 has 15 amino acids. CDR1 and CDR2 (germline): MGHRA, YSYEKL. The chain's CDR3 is CASSQGHGLAGEQFF. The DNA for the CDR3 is TGCGCCAGCAGCCAAGGCCATGGACTAGCGGGGGAGCAGTTCTTC.

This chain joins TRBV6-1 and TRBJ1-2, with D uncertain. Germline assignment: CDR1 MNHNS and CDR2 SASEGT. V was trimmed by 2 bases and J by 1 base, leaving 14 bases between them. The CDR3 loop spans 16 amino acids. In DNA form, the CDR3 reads TGTGCCAGCAGTGAATATGGTACAGTTAGTAACTATGGCTACACCTTC. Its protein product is CASSEYGTVSNYGYTF.

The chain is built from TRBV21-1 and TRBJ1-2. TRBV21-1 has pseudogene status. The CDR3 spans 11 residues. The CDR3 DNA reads TGTGCCAGCAGCAAAGGGGTTAGCGGACTCTTC. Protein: CASSKGVSGLF.

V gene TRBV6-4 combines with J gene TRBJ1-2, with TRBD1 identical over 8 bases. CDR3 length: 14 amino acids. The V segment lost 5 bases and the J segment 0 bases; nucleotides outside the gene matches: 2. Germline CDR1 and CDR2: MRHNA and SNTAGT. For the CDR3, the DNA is TGTGCCAGCAGTCAGACAGGGGCTAACTATGGCTACACCTTC. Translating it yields CASSQTGANYGYTF.

Written as DNA, the CDR3 is TGTGCCAGCAGTCCCGAGGGCTTTAATGAAAAACTGTTTTTT. This translates into CASSPEGFNEKLFF. V usage is TRBV7-6 and J usage is TRBJ1-4; unclear D gene. The V end was cut by 6 bases, the J end by 4 bases, with 12 bases between. CDR1 and CDR2 from the germline V gene are SGHVS and FNYEAQ. The CDR3 sequence is 14 residues long.